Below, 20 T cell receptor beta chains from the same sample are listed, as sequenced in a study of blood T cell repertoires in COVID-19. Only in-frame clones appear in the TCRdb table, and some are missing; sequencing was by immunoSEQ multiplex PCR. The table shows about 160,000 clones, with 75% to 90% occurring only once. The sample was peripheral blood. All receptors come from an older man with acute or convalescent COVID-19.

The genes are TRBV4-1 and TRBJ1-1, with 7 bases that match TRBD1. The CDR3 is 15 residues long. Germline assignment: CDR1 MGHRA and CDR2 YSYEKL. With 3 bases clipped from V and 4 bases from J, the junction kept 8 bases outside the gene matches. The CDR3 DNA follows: TGCGCCAGCAGCCATACAACAGGGGCAATCACTGAAGCTTTCTTT. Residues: CASSHTTGAITEAFF.

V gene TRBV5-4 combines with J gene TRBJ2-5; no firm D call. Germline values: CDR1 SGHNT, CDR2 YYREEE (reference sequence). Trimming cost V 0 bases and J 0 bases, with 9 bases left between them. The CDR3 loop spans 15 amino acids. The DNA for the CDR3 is TGTGCCAGCAGCTTGGATTCAGCGTACCAAGAGACCCAGTACTTC. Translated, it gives CASSLDSAYQETQYF.

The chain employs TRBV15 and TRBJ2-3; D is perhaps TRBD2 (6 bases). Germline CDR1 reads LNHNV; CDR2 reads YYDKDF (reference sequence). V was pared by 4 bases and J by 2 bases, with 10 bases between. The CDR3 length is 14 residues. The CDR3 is CATSKRETTDTQYF. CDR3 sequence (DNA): TGTGCCACCAGCAAACGGGAGACCACAGATACGCAGTATTTT. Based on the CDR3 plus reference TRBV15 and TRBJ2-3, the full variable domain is DAMVIQNPRYQVTQFGKPVTLSCSQTLNHNVMYWYQQKSSQAPKLLFHYYDKDFNNEADTPDNFQSRRPNTSFCFLDIRSPGLGDTAMYLCATSKRETTDTQYFGPGTRLTVL.

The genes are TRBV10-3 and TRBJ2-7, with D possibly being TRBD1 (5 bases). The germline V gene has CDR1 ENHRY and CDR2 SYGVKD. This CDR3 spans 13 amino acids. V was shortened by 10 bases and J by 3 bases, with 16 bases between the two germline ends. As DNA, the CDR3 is TGTGCCACCGGTAAACAGGCTGACTACGAGCAGTACTTC. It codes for CATGKQADYEQYF.

This CDR3 is CASSASSYEQYF. The CDR3 DNA follows: TGTGCCAGCAGCGCGAGCTCCTACGAGCAGTACTTC. This chain uses TRBV2 with TRBJ2-7; no firm D call. With 6 bases removed from V and 0 bases from J, the gap between germline ends came to 6 bases. Germline-derived CDR1 and CDR2 are SNHLY and FYNNEI. The CDR3 contains 12 residues.

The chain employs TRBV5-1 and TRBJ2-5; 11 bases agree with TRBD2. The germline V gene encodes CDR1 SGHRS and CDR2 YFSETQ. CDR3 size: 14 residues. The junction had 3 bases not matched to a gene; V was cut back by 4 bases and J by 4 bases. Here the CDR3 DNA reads TGCGCCAGCAGCCTTGGGACTAGCGGAGAGACCCAGTACTTC. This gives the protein CASSLGTSGETQYF.

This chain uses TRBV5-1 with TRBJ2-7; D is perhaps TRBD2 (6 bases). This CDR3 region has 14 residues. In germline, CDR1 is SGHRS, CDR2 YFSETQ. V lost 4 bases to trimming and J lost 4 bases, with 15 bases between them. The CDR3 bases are TGCGCCAGCAGCGGGATCGGGAGTATGTACGAGCAGTACTTC. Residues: CASSGIGSMYEQYF.

CDR3 region: CAWLTGGSGQYF. DNA of the CDR3: TGTGCCTGGCTTACTGGGGGCTCAGGGCAGTACTTC. The chain is built from TRBV30 and TRBJ2-7; TRBD1 is a possible D gene (6 bases). CDR3 length equals 12 residues. From germline, CDR1 is GTSNPN and CDR2 SVGIG (reference sequence). Trimming took off 5 bases at V and 9 bases at J, with 17 bases between the two ends.

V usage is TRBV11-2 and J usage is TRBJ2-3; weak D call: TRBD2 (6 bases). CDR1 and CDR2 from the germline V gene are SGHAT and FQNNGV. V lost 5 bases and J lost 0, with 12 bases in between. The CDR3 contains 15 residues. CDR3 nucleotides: TGTGCCAGCAGCCCGTCAGGGACTAGCACAGATACGCAGTATTTT. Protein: CASSPSGTSTDTQYF.

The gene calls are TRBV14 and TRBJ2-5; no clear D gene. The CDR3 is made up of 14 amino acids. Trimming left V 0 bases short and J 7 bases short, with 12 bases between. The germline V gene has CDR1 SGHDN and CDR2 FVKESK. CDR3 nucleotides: TGTGCCAGCAGCCAAGATCTGGGCTCCGGGACCCAGTACTTC. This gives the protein CASSQDLGSGTQYF.

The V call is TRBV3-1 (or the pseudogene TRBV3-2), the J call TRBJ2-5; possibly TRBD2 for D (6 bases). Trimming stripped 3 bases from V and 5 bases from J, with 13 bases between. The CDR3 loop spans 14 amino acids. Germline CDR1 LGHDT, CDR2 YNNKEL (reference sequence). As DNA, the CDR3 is TGTGCCAGCAGCCATCTCGGGGGATCGGAGACCCAGTACTTC. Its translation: CASSHLGGSETQYF.

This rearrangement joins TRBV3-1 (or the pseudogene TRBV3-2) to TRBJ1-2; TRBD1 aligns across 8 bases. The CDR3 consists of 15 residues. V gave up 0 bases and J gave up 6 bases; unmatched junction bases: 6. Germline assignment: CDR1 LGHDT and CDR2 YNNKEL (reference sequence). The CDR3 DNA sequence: TGTGCCAGCAGCCAAGATTCGCGCAGGGGGCATGGCTACACCTTC. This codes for CASSQDSRRGHGYTF.

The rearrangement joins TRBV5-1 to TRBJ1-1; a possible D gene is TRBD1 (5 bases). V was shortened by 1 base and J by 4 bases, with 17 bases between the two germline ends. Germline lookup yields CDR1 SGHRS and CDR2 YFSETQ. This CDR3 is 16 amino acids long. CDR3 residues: CASSLSTQGPRTEAFF. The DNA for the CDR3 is TGCGCCAGCAGCTTGAGTACGCAGGGCCCCCGCACTGAAGCTTTCTTT. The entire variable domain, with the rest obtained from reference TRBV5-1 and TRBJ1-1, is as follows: KAGVTQTPRYLIKTRGQQVTLSCSPISGHRSVSWYQQTPGQGLQFLFEYFSETQRNKGNFPGRFSGRQFSNSRSEMNVSTLELGDSALYLCASSLSTQGPRTEAFFGQGTRLTVV.

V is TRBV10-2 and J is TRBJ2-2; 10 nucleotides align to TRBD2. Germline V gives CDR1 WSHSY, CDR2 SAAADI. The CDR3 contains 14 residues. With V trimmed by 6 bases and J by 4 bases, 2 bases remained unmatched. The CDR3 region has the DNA TGCGCCAGCAGGGCTAGCGGGAGCACCGGGGAGCTGTTTTTT. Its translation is CASRASGSTGELFF.

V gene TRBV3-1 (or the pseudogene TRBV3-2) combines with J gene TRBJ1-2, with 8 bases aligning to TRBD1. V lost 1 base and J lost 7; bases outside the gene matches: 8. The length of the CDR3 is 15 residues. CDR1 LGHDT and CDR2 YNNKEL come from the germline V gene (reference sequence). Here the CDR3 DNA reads TGTGCCAGCAGCCAAGGAAATTTAGACAGGGGTGGCTACACCTTC. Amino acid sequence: CASSQGNLDRGGYTF.

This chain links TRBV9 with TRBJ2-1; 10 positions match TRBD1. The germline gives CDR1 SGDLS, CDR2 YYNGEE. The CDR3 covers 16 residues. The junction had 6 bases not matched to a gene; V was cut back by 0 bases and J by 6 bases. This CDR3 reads CASSVGWGQGINEQFF. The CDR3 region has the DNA TGTGCCAGCAGCGTAGGGTGGGGACAGGGGATCAATGAGCAGTTCTTC.

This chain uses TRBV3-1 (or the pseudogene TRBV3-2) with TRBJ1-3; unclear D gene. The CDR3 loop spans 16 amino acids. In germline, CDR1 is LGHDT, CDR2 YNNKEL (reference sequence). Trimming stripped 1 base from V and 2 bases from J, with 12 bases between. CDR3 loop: CASSQAARTPGNTIYF. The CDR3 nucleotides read TGTGCCAGCAGCCAAGCTGCCCGCACACCTGGAAACACCATATATTTT.

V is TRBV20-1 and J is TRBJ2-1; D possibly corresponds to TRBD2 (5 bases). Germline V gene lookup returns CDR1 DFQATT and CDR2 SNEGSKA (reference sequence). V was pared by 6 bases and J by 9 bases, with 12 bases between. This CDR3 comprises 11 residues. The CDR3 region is CSAAASFEQFF. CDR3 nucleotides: TGCAGTGCAGCGGCTAGCTTTGAGCAGTTCTTC.

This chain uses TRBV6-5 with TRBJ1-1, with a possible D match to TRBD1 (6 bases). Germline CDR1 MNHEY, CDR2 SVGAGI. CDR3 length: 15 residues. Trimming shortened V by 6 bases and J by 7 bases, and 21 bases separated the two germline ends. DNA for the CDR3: TGTGCCAGCAGACCACCTACAGGGAAGGAAGGTGAAGCTTTCTTT. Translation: CASRPPTGKEGEAFF.

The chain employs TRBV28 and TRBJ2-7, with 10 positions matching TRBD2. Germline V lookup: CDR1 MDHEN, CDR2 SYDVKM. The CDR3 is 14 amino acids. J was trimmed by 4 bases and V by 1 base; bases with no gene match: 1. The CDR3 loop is CASSLSSGSYEQYF. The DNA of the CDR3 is TGTGCCAGCAGTTTATCTAGCGGGAGTTACGAGCAGTACTTC.